The clone carrying this T cell receptor beta chain has only a few counts. This record comes from a study of blood T cell repertoires in COVID-19. In the study overall: The samples span acute and convalescent COVID-19 from the United States, Italy and Spain. From T cells, B-cell-depleted T cells, or PBMCs came the material, which was cDNA or gDNA.

In the source study's methods: Amplification of reference gene primers provided the estimated nucleated cell counts. Generated by immunoSEQ multiplex PCR, the TCRdb table keeps only in-frame clones and is missing some. V and J calls and clone size are given by that table; D and trimming were obtained from the DNA. Counted here are some 250,000 clones, around 83% occurring once; the ten biggest clones make up approximately 2%. This TCR was sampled from a man between 25 and 39 years old who had recovered from COVID-19. The sequencing input was peripheral blood.

This chain's CDR3 is CASSAREAEQFF. CDR3 sequence (DNA): TGTGCCAGCAGCGCCCGGGAGGCTGAGCAGTTCTTC. This chain uses TRBV9 with TRBJ2-1; 7 bases are shared with TRBD2. The CDR3 contains 12 residues. V lost 3 bases and J lost 9; bases outside the gene matches: 3. CDR1 and CDR2 (germline): SGDLS, YYNGEE.